The 17 T cell receptor beta chains below were found in one sample sequenced in a study of CD8+ T cells in alopecia areata. RNA, once extracted, was reverse transcribed into cDNA for use as the sequencing template. Produced via immunoSEQ multiplex PCR; TCRdb's table is partial and in-frame only. The sample yields about 110,000 clones, roughly 55% seen once. Material: NKG2D-low CD8+ T cells sorted from blood. These receptors all stem from a human donor with alopecia areata.

The rearrangement links TRBV7-9 to TRBJ2-3; 8 positions agree with TRBD2. The CDR3 length is 15 residues. After removal of 8 bases from V and 4 bases from J, the junction contained 11 bases not matched to a gene. CDR1 SEHNR and CDR2 FQNEAQ come from the germline V gene (reference sequence). CDR3 DNA sequence: TGTGCCAGCTCCCTGAGCGGGAGTCGCCCAGATACGCAGTATTTT. Encoded protein: CASSLSGSRPDTQYF. The full variable domain, completed using reference TRBV7-9 and TRBJ2-3, is DTGVSQNPRHKITKRGQNVTFRCDPISEHNRLYWYRQTLGQGPEFLTYFQNEAQLEKSRLLSDRFSAERPKGSFSTLEIQRTEQGDSAMYLCASSLSGSRPDTQYFGPGTRLTVL.

The chain couples TRBV4-1 to TRBJ1-1; the match to TRBD1 covers 7 bases. V lost 0 bases, J lost 10 bases, and 8 bases stayed unmatched. The CDR3 totals 14 residues. Germline assignment: CDR1 MGHRA and CDR2 YSYEKL. CDR3 sequence (DNA): TGCGCCAGCAGCCAAGATTCTTTTCGGGACAGAGCTTTCTTT. Translation: CASSQDSFRDRAFF.

The rearrangement joins TRBV19 to TRBJ2-3; TRBD2 aligns across 15 bases. Germline assignment: CDR1 LNHDA and CDR2 SQIVND (reference sequence). V dropped 1 base and J dropped 6; count of bases not matched to a gene: 8. The CDR3 spans 18 residues. The CDR3 DNA reads as TGTGCCAGTAGTATAGTCGGACTAGCGGGAGGGCCGGCGGATACGCAGTATTTT. Translation gives CASSIVGLAGGPADTQYF.

The chain is built from TRBV2 and TRBJ2-3, with TRBD1 as a possible D gene (5 bases). Germline-derived CDR1 and CDR2 are SNHLY and FYNNEI. Trimming left V 2 bases short and J 2 bases short, with 11 bases between. The CDR3 consists of 15 residues. Here the CDR3 DNA reads TGTGCCAGCAGTGAAATGGGGCAGAACACAGATACGCAGTATTTT. Its translation is CASSEMGQNTDTQYF.

This rearrangement joins TRBV5-4 to TRBJ2-1; the D call may be TRBD1 or TRBD2 (5 bases each). The CDR3 covers 13 residues. Germline CDR1 SGHNT, CDR2 YYREEE (reference sequence). V was clipped by 10 bases and J by 5 bases, with 16 bases between them. This CDR3 is CAGAGNSNNEQFF. The DNA of the CDR3 is TGTGCCGGGGCCGGGAATAGCAACAATGAGCAGTTCTTC.

The V and J genes are TRBV6-5 and TRBJ2-5; D is possibly TRBD1 (6 bases). Trimming took 5 bases from V and 5 from J, leaving 9 bases between them. Germline V gene lookup returns CDR1 MNHEY and CDR2 SVGAGI. CDR3 length: 12 residues. CDR3 loop: CASSTRGETQYF. Here the CDR3 DNA reads TGTGCCAGCAGTACTAGGGGGGAGACCCAGTACTTC.

This chain connects TRBV15 to TRBJ2-1; D gene unclear. The CDR3 is made up of 12 amino acids. CDR1 is LNHNV, CDR2 YYDKDF, per germline (reference sequence). Trimming removed 1 base from V and 7 bases from J, with 5 bases in between. Here the CDR3 DNA reads TGTGCCACCAGCAGAGGACCGAATGAGCAGTTCTTC. Translation gives CATSRGPNEQFF.

The chain recombines TRBV11-2 with TRBJ2-5; D is unresolved. Trimming took off 2 bases at V and 2 bases at J, with 9 bases between the two ends. CDR1 SGHAT and CDR2 FQNNGV come from the germline V gene. This CDR3 is built from 14 residues. The CDR3 reads CASSLLTVQETQYF. The DNA of the CDR3 is TGTGCCAGCAGCTTACTTACGGTTCAAGAGACCCAGTACTTC.

The chain employs TRBV7-9 and TRBJ2-6; unclear D gene. The CDR3 is 15 amino acids. CDR1 and CDR2 (germline): SEHNR, FQNEAQ (reference sequence). V gave up 2 bases and J gave up 2 bases, with 7 bases separating them. CDR3 in amino acids: CASSLSKAGANVLTF. CDR3 bases: TGTGCCAGCAGCTTAAGCAAGGCTGGGGCCAACGTCCTGACTTTC.

The gene calls are TRBV19 and TRBJ2-3; 13 bases agree with TRBD2. The CDR3 has 14 residues. The germline CDR1 and CDR2 sequences are LNHDA and SQIVND (reference sequence). V lost 9 bases, J lost 5 bases, and 5 bases stayed unmatched. The CDR3 loop is CASGLAGAGDTQYF. As DNA, the CDR3 is TGTGCCAGCGGACTAGCGGGAGCTGGAGATACGCAGTATTTT. The full variable domain, completed using reference TRBV19 and TRBJ2-3, is DGGITQSPKYLFRKEGQNVTLSCEQNLNHDAMYWYRQDPGQGLRLIYYSQIVNDFQKGDIAEGYSVSREKKESFPLTVTSAQKNPTAFYLCASGLAGAGDTQYFGPGTRLTVL.

The chain is built from TRBV5-1 and TRBJ2-5, with 7 bases that match TRBD1. V was pared by 0 bases and J by 1 base, with 3 bases of the junction left unmatched. Per the germline V gene, CDR1 is SGHRS and CDR2 is YFSETQ. This CDR3 has 15 residues. The CDR3 DNA follows: TGCGCCAGCAGCTTGGAGGGGGCGATCCAAGAGACCCAGTACTTC. Amino acids: CASSLEGAIQETQYF.

The V and J genes are TRBV5-4 and TRBJ1-2, with 9 bases matching TRBD1. CDR1 and CDR2 (germline): SGHNT, YYREEE (reference sequence). The CDR3 sequence is 14 residues long. V lost 4 bases, J lost 4 bases, and 5 bases stayed unmatched. The CDR3 DNA sequence: TGTGCCAGCAGCAGACAGGGGGAAGTCTATGGCTACACCTTC. Translated, it gives CASSRQGEVYGYTF.

The genes are TRBV4-1 and TRBJ2-7, with D perhaps being TRBD1 or TRBD2 (6 bases each). V lost 1 base and J lost 6, with 10 bases in between. This CDR3 contains 13 residues. Germline V gives CDR1 MGHRA, CDR2 YSYEKL. The CDR3 nucleotides read TGCGCCAGCAGCCAAGTTGGGGGGCTCGAGCAGTACTTC. Residues: CASSQVGGLEQYF.

V usage is TRBV27 and J usage is TRBJ1-2; 7 bases align to TRBD1. Per the germline V gene, CDR1 is MNHEY and CDR2 is SMNVEV (reference sequence). J gave up 4 bases and V 6 bases, and 8 bases lay outside the gene matches. The CDR3 spans 14 residues. This CDR3 is CASSHRGGGYGYTF. The CDR3 bases are TGTGCCAGCAGCCACAGGGGCGGGGGCTATGGCTACACCTTC.

The gene calls are TRBV6-5 and TRBJ2-7, with D uncertain. The CDR3 totals 14 residues. CDR1 and CDR2 (germline): MNHEY, SVGAGI. V dropped 0 bases and J dropped 1 base, with 7 bases sitting between them. As DNA, the CDR3 is TGTGCCAGCAGTTACTCGACCGAGTCCTACGAGCAGTACTTC. It yields the protein CASSYSTESYEQYF.

This clone occurred a few times. The genes are TRBV28 and TRBJ2-1; 9 nucleotides agree with TRBD2. CDR3 length: 15 amino acids. Germline V gene lookup returns CDR1 MDHEN and CDR2 SYDVKM. V was pared by 6 bases and J by 5 bases, with 8 bases of the junction left unmatched. DNA of the CDR3: TGTGCCAGCAGACCCCCGGGACTAGCAAACAATGAGCAGTTCTTC. Residues: CASRPPGLANNEQFF.

This chain joins TRBV7-2 and TRBJ2-1; no clear D gene. V was trimmed by 5 bases and J by 5 bases, leaving 7 bases between them. The germline V gene encodes CDR1 SGHTA and CDR2 FQGNSA. The CDR3 consists of 12 residues. Here the CDR3 DNA reads TGTGCCAGCAGCGCGAGTAACAATGAGCAGTTCTTC. Residues: CASSASNNEQFF.